This T cell receptor beta chain is from a study of T cells in Graves' hyperthyroidism and ophthalmopathy. The study, taken as a whole, reports: Blood also carried most thyroid clonotypes expanded above 0.001.

Newly diagnosed patients aged 18 to 65 had hyperthyroidism of under 2 months' duration. Researchers amplified the TCR beta CDR3 regions from RNA transcripts. First-round RT-PCR targeting the TCR CDR3 was performed with the HTBI primer set. TCRdb re-analysed the multiplex PCR reads in MiXCR, keeping a single row per CDR3 protein. The sample carries around 500,000 distinct CDR3 sequences, 14% recorded once. The trim removed 4 bases at V and 7 bases at J, leaving 5 bases unmatched. Germline CDR1 is SQVTM and CDR2 is ANQGSEA. The length of the CDR3 is 14 residues. This clonotype was recorded many times. Its cognate antigen is unknown.

What was sequenced was blood. This TCR derives from a woman aged 40 to 50 with Graves' hyperthyroidism. The J gene is TRBJ2-1, the V gene TRBV29-1; 12 nucleotides line up with TRBD2. This CDR3 is CSVVPSGRGNEQFF. The DNA of the CDR3 is TGCAGCGTTGTGCCTAGCGGGAGGGGAAATGAGCAGTTCTTC.